This T cell receptor beta chain was recorded in a study of blood T cell repertoires in COVID-19. Study as a whole: Collection of acute and convalescent COVID-19 samples took place in the United States, Italy and Spain. The analysed material was cDNA or gDNA that came from T cells, B-cell-depleted T cells, or PBMCs.

As originally analysed: Amplifying reference gene primers gave estimates of nucleated cell counts. Clones were read by immunoSEQ multiplex PCR, and TCRdb kept only the in-frame ones, dropping some. That table gives V, J and clone size, and the DNA gave D and trimming. The sample consists of some 160,000 clones, about 83% of them appearing once. This CDR3 spans 17 amino acids. The V gene lost 4 bases and the J gene lost 3 bases, with 21 bases spanning the gap. CDR1 is LGHDT and CDR2 is YNNKEL in the germline V gene (reference sequence). Patients at the Seattle site were enrolled during active infection and followed longitudinally.

The sequenced sample consisted of peripheral blood. The clonotype originates from a woman aged 80 or older with COVID-19, enrolled during active disease. The chain couples TRBV3-1 (or the pseudogene TRBV3-2) to TRBJ2-5, with a tentative D call TRBD2 (5 bases). This CDR3 is CASSRDVASWGEETQYF. The CDR3 bases are TGTGCCAGCAGCCGAGACGTAGCGAGTTGGGGTGAAGAGACCCAGTACTTC.